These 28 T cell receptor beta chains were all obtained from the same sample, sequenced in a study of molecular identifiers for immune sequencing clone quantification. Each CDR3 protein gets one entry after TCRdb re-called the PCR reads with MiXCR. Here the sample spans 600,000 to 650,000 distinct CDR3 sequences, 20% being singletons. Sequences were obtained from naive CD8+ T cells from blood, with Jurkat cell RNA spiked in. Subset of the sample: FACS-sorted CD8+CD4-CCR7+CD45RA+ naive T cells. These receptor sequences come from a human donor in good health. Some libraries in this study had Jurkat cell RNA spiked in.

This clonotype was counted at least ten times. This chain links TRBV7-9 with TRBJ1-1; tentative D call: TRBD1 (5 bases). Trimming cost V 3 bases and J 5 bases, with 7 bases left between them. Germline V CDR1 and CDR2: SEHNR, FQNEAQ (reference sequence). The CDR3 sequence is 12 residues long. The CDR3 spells CASSFWGTEAFF. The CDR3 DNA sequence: TGTGCCAGCAGCTTTTGGGGGACTGAAGCTTTCTTT.

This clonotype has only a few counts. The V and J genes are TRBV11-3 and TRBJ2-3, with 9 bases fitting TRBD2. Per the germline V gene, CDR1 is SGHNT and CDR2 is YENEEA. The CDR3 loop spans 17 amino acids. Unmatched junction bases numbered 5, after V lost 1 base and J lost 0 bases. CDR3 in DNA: TGTGCCAGCAGCTTAGCCGCTAGCGGGGTTAGCACAGATACGCAGTATTTT. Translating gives CASSLAASGVSTDTQYF.

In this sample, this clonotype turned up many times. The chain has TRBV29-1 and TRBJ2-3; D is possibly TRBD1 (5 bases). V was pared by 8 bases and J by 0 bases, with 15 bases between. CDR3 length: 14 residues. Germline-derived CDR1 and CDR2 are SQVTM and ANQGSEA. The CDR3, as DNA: TGCAGCATAGACAGTAAAGCTAGCACAGATACGCAGTATTTT. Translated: CSIDSKASTDTQYF.

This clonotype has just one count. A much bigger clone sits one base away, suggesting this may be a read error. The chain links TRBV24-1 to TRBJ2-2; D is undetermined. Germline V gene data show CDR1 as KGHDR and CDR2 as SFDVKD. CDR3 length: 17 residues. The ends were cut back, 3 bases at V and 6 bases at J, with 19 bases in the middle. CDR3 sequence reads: CATSDPWVGVSSGELFF. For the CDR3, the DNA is TGTGCCACCAGTGATCCGTGGGTCGGCGTATCTTCCGGGGAGCTGTTTTTT.

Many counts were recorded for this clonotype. CDR3 sequence reads: CASTLRAGGPLEQFF. In DNA, the CDR3 is TGCGCCAGCACCCTACGAGCGGGAGGGCCTCTTGAGCAGTTCTTC. The chain is built from TRBV4-1 and TRBJ2-1; 10 bases agree with TRBD2. From germline, CDR1 is MGHRA and CDR2 YSYEKL. Unmatched junction bases numbered 12, after V lost 7 bases and J lost 9 bases. The CDR3 consists of 15 residues.

The chain's CDR3 is CASRDTYNEQFF. In DNA form, the CDR3 reads TGTGCCAGCAGGGACACGTACAATGAGCAGTTCTTC. The genes are TRBV2 and TRBJ2-1; D perhaps matches TRBD1 (5 bases). The length of the CDR3 is 12 residues. V was clipped by 6 bases and J by 4 bases, with 7 bases between them. CDR1 SNHLY and CDR2 FYNNEI come from the germline V gene.

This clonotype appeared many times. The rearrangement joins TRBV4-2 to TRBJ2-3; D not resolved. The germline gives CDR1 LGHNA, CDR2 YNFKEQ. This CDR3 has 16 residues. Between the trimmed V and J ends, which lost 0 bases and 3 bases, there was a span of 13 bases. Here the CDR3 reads CASSQDRSLGTDTQYF. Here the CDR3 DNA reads TGTGCCAGCAGCCAAGATAGGAGTCTCGGAACAGATACGCAGTATTTT.

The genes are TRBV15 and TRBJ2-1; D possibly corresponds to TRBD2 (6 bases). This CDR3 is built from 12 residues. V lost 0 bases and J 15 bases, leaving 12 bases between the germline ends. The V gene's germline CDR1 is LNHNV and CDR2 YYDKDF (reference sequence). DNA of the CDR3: TGTGCCACCAGCAGAGATCGCGGGGTTCTGTTCTTC. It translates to CATSRDRGVLFF.

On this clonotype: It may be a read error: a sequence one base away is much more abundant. CDR3 region: CASSFLGMSNEKLFF. The CDR3 nucleotides are TGTGCCAGCAGTTTTTTAGGGATGTCTAATGAAAAACTGTTTTTT. The chain is built from TRBV28 and TRBJ1-4; D ambiguous. V gave up 3 bases and J gave up 3 bases, with 11 bases separating them. Germline CDR1 reads MDHEN; CDR2 reads SYDVKM. The CDR3 is made up of 15 amino acids.

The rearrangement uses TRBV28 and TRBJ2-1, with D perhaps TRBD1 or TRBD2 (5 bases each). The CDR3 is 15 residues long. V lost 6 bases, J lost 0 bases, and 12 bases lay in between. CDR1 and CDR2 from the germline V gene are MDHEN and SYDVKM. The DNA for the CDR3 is TGTGCCAGCAGCCAATTCGGGGCCTCCTACAATGAGCAGTTCTTC. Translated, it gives CASSQFGASYNEQFF.

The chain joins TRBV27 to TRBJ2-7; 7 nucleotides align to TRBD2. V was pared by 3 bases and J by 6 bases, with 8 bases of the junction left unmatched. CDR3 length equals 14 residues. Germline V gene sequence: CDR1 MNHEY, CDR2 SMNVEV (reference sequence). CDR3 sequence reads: CASSFGRGSGEQYF. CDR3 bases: TGTGCCAGCAGTTTTGGGCGGGGGAGTGGCGAGCAGTACTTC.

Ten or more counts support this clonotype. The CDR3 here is CASSKGRSGRGNEQYF. In nucleotides, the CDR3 is TGTGCCAGCAGCAAGGGACGAAGCGGGAGGGGTAACGAGCAGTACTTC. The V gene is TRBV21-1, the J gene TRBJ2-7; the DNA was not used to check the table's D call, TRBD2. TRBV21-1 is a pseudogene. The CDR3 has 16 residues.

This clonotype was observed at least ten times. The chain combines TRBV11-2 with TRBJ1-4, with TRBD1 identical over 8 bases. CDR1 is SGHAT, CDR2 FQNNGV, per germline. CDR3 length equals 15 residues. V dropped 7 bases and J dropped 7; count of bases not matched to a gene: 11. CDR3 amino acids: CASTIVGQGGEKLFF. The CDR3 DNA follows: TGTGCCAGCACCATAGTTGGACAGGGCGGTGAAAAACTGTTTTTT.

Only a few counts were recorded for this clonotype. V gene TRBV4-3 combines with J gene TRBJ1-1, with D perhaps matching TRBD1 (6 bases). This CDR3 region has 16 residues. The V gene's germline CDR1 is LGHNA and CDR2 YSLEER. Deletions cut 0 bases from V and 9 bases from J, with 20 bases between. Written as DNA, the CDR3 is TGCGCCAGCAGCCAAGAAAGATATGGGGGCCGGGAAAAAGCTTTCTTT. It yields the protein CASSQERYGGREKAFF.

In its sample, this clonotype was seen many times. The CDR3 region is CSARVQGLSTDTQYF. As DNA, the CDR3 is TGCAGTGCTAGGGTGCAGGGGTTGAGCACAGATACGCAGTATTTT. The chain links TRBV20-1 to TRBJ2-3, with D perhaps matching TRBD1 (6 bases). Trimming pared 3 bases from V and 0 bases from J, leaving 13 bases between. This CDR3 region has 15 residues. Germline V gene data show CDR1 as DFQATT and CDR2 as SNEGSKA (reference sequence).

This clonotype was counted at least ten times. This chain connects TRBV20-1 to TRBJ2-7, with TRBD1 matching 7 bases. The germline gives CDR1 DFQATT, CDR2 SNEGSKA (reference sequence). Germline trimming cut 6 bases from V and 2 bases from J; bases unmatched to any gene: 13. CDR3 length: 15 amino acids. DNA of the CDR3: TGCAGTGCCATGAAAATCGGACAGGTCACCTACGAGCAGTACTTC. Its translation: CSAMKIGQVTYEQYF.

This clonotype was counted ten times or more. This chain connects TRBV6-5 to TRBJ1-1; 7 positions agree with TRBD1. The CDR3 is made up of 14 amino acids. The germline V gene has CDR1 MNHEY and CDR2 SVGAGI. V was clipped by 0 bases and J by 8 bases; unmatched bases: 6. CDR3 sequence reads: CASSYSTGPGEAFF. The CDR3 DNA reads TGTGCCAGCAGTTACTCGACAGGGCCTGGAGAAGCTTTCTTT.

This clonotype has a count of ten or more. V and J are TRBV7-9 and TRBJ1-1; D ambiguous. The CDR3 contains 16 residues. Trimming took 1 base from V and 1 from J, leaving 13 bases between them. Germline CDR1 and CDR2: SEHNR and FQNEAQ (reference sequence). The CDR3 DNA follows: TGTGCCAGCAGCTTAGTAGCCTTGGCAGGGAACACTGAAGCTTTCTTT. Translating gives CASSLVALAGNTEAFF.

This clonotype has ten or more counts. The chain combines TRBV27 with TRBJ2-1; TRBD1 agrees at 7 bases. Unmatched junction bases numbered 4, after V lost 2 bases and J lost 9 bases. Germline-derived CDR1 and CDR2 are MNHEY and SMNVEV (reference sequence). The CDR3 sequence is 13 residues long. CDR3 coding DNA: TGTGCCAGCAGTTTACAACAGGGGAGTGAGCAGTTCTTC. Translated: CASSLQQGSEQFF.

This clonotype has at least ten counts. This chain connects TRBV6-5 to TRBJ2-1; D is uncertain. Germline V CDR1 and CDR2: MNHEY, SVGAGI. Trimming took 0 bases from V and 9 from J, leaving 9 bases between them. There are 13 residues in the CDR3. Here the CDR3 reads CASSYSKVSEQFF. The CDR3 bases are TGTGCCAGCAGTTACTCGAAAGTCTCTGAGCAGTTCTTC.

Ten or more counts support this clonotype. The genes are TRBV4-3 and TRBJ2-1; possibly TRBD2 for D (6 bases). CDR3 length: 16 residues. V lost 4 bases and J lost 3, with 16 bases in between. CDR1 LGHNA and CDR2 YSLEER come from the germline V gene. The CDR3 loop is CASSPSSARNYNEQFF. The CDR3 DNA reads TGCGCCAGCAGCCCCTCTAGCGCCCGGAACTACAATGAGCAGTTCTTC.

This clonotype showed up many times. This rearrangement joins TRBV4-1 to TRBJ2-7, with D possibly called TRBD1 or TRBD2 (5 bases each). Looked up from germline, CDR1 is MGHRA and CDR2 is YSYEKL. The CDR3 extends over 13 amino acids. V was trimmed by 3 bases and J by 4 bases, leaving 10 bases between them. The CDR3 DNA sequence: TGCGCCAGCAGCCAGATGGGGGAGTACGAGCAGTACTTC. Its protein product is CASSQMGEYEQYF.

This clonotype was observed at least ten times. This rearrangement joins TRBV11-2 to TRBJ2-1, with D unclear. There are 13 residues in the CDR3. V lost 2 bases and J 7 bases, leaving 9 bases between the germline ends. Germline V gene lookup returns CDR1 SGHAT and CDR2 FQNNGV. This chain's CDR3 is CASSLMDANEQFF. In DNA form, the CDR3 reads TGTGCCAGCAGCTTAATGGATGCAAATGAGCAGTTCTTC. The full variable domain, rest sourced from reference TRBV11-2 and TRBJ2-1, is EAGVAQSPRYKIIEKRQSVAFWCNPISGHATLYWYQQILGQGPKLLIQFQNNGVVDDSQLPKDRFSAERLKGVDSTLKIQPAKLEDSAVYLCASSLMDANEQFFGPGTRLTVL.

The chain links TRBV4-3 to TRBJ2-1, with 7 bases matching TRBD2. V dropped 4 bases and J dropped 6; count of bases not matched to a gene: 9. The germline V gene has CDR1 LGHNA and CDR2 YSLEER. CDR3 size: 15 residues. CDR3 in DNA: TGCGCCAGCAGCCGTCGTCGCGGGAGAGGCAATGAGCAGTTCTTC. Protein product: CASSRRRGRGNEQFF.

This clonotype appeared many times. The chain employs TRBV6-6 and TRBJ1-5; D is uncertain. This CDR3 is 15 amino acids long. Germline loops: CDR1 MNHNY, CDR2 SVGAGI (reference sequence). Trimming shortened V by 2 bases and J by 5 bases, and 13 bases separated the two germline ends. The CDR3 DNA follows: TGTGCCAGCAGTTACGAGGCGAACCTCTATCAGCCCCAGCATTTT. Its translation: CASSYEANLYQPQHF.

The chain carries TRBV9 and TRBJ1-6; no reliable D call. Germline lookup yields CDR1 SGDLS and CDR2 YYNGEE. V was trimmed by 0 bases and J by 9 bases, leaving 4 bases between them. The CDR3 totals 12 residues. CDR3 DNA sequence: TGTGCCAGCAGCGTAGGGATTTCACCCCTCCACTTT. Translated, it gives CASSVGISPLHF.

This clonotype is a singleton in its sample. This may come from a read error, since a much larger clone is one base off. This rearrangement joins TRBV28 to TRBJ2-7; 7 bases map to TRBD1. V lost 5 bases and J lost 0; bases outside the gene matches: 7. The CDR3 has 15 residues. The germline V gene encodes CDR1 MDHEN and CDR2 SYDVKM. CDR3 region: CASSPQGVRSYEQYF. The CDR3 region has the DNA TGTGCCAGCAGTCCCCAGGGGGTCCGCTCCTACGAGCAGTACTTC.

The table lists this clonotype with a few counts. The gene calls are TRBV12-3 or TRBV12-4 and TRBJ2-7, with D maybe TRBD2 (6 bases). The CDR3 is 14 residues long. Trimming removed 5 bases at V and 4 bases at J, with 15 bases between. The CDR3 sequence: CASSPPGGWYEQYF. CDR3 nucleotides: TGTGCCAGCAGTCCCCCCGGGGGTTGGTACGAGCAGTACTTC.